Below are 32 T cell receptor beta chains sequenced from a single sample in a study of STAT3 mutations in large granular lymphocyte leukemia (dated 2019 in TCRdb). The investigation overall reported the following: All T-LGLL patients had at least one immunodominant TCRbeta clonotype, and roughly half had multiple immunodominant subclonotypes.

The library was obtained by the immunoSEQ multiplex PCR assay. Not all clones reach the TCRdb copy of this immuneACCESS table, which keeps in-frame sequences only. Checked studies attribute under half of the gap to unresolved V genes and leave the rest unexplained. Present in this sample are over 8,000 clones, 70% to 90% of which were seen just once. Around a quarter of the sample is in the top ten clones. These receptors lack a known antigen. Input material: peripheral blood mononuclear cells. The receptors originated from a man between 60 and 70 years old with T-cell large granular lymphocyte leukemia. Some clones in this sample may be carry-over from other donors' samples. The age is the age at diagnosis.

The rearrangement joins TRBV5-5 to TRBJ2-2, with D tentatively TRBD2 (5 bases). Germline CDR1 reads SGHKS; CDR2 reads YYEKEE (reference sequence). This CDR3 contains 16 residues. V was cut by 4 bases and J by 1 base, with 14 bases left in between. CDR3 in DNA: TGTGCCAGCAGCCCGGAGGTTTGGGGGAACACCGGGGAGCTGTTTTTT. Its protein product is CASSPEVWGNTGELFF.

CDR3 coding DNA: TGTGCCAGCAGTCCTCCGGGACGCCCCTCCTACAATGAGCAGTTCTTC. It specifies CASSPPGRPSYNEQFF. This sequence joins TRBV27 and TRBJ2-1; D may be TRBD1 or TRBD2 (5 bases each). Germline V gives CDR1 MNHEY, CDR2 SMNVEV (reference sequence). This CDR3 contains 16 residues. V dropped 5 bases and J dropped 0 bases, with 14 bases sitting between them.

The chain is built from TRBV19 and TRBJ2-1; the D gene is possibly TRBD2 (6 bases). The CDR3 contains 14 residues. Deletions cut 9 bases from V and 1 base from J, with 13 bases between. Germline assignment: CDR1 LNHDA and CDR2 SQIVND (reference sequence). The CDR3 sequence is CASGGARSYNEQFF. In DNA, the CDR3 is TGTGCCAGCGGGGGAGCTAGATCCTACAATGAGCAGTTCTTC. The whole variable domain, filled in from reference TRBV19 and TRBJ2-1, reads DGGITQSPKYLFRKEGQNVTLSCEQNLNHDAMYWYRQDPGQGLRLIYYSQIVNDFQKGDIAEGYSVSREKKESFPLTVTSAQKNPTAFYLCASGGARSYNEQFFGPGTRLTVL.

V gene TRBV9 combines with J gene TRBJ1-3; D gene uncertain. Germline CDR1 is SGDLS and CDR2 is YYNGEE. The CDR3 covers 15 residues. Trimming cost V 2 bases and J 0 bases, with 9 bases left between them. Here the CDR3 DNA reads TGTGCCAGCAGCGTTGACCATTCCTCTGGAAACACCATATATTTT. Translated: CASSVDHSSGNTIYF.

The chain uses TRBV6-1 and TRBJ1-3, with D uncertain. V shed 7 bases and J shed 0 bases, with 13 bases lying between them. CDR1 is MNHNS, CDR2 SASEGT, per germline. The CDR3 is 15 amino acids. CDR3 sequence reads: CASTGHPFSGNTIYF. The CDR3 DNA sequence: TGTGCCAGCACGGGTCATCCTTTCTCTGGAAACACCATATATTTT.

This chain joins TRBV7-2 and TRBJ2-7; D is possibly TRBD1 (6 bases). The CDR3 covers 15 residues. Germline values: CDR1 SGHTA, CDR2 FQGNSA. Deletions cut 5 bases from V and 2 bases from J, with 16 bases between. The CDR3 region has the DNA TGTGCCAGCAGCCGCCCCTGGACAGAGACCTACGAGCAGTACTTC. Its protein is CASSRPWTETYEQYF.

The rearrangement uses TRBV4-2 and TRBJ2-7, with D hard to call. V gave up 4 bases and J gave up 6 bases, with 13 bases separating them. The germline gives CDR1 LGHNA, CDR2 YNFKEQ. The CDR3 runs 13 residues. CDR3: CASSLFEVGEQYF. DNA of the CDR3: TGTGCCAGCAGCCTCTTCGAGGTGGGCGAGCAGTACTTC.

The chain has TRBV19 and TRBJ2-1; D is unclear. The CDR3 contains 14 residues. CDR1 is LNHDA, CDR2 SQIVND, per germline (reference sequence). V lost 6 bases to trimming and J lost 7 bases, with 16 bases between them. The CDR3 region is CASSPRFLSNEQFF. In nucleotides, the CDR3 is TGTGCCAGTAGCCCCCGGTTCCTCTCTAATGAGCAGTTCTTC.

The V and J genes are TRBV7-2 and TRBJ1-2; unclear D gene. Trimming stripped 1 base from V and 2 bases from J, with 8 bases between. The CDR3 extends over 14 amino acids. Germline-derived CDR1 and CDR2 are SGHTA and FQGNSA. CDR3 in DNA: TGTGCCAGCAGCTTAGGGTCAGTGAACTATGGCTACACCTTC. This encodes CASSLGSVNYGYTF.

This sequence joins TRBV14 and TRBJ2-1; 7 bases are shared with TRBD2. In germline, CDR1 is SGHDN, CDR2 FVKESK. V dropped 0 bases and J dropped 9; count of bases not matched to a gene: 11. The CDR3 extends over 16 amino acids. For the CDR3, the DNA is TGTGCCAGCAGCCAAGATTGGGGACTATCGACGAGTGAGCAGTTCTTC. Its translation: CASSQDWGLSTSEQFF.

This sequence joins TRBV5-1 and TRBJ2-7; D might be TRBD1 (5 bases). The CDR3 length is 13 residues. The germline CDR1 and CDR2 sequences are SGHRS and YFSETQ. With 5 bases removed from V and 2 bases from J, the gap between germline ends came to 11 bases. CDR3 region: CASSREGAYEQYF. As DNA, the CDR3 is TGCGCCAGCAGTCGTGAAGGGGCCTACGAGCAGTACTTC.

The chain has TRBV27 and TRBJ2-7; 9 nucleotides match TRBD1. V lost 5 bases, J lost 3 bases, and 5 bases stayed unmatched. Germline V gene data show CDR1 as MNHEY and CDR2 as SMNVEV (reference sequence). The CDR3 runs 14 residues. CDR3 residues: CASSITGGIYEQYF. The CDR3 nucleotides are TGTGCCAGCAGTATAACAGGGGGCATCTACGAGCAGTACTTC.

CDR3: CASSLIGTGSYEQYF. CDR3 nucleotides: TGCGCCAGCAGCTTGATAGGGACAGGCTCCTACGAGCAGTACTTC. The chain is built from TRBV5-1 and TRBJ2-7; TRBD1 aligns across 8 bases. The length of the CDR3 is 15 residues. The V gene's germline CDR1 is SGHRS and CDR2 YFSETQ. V lost 1 base to trimming and J lost 0 bases; unmatched junction nucleotides: 3.

The genes are TRBV5-1 and TRBJ1-2, with 12 positions matching TRBD1. V dropped 3 bases and J dropped 8; count of bases not matched to a gene: 5. CDR1 is SGHRS and CDR2 is YFSETQ in the germline V gene. CDR3 length equals 14 residues. CDR3 region: CASSYGTGGDGYTF. The CDR3 region has the DNA TGCGCCAGCAGCTACGGGACAGGGGGCGACGGCTACACCTTC. The complete variable domain, with remaining parts taken from reference TRBV5-1 and TRBJ1-2, reads KAGVTQTPRYLIKTRGQQVTLSCSPISGHRSVSWYQQTPGQGLQFLFEYFSETQRNKGNFPGRFSGRQFSNSRSEMNVSTLELGDSALYLCASSYGTGGDGYTFGSGTRLTVV.

Here the CDR3 DNA reads TGTGCCAGCAGTCCGACTGGGGGGTACCGCTACGAGCAGTACTTC. It translates to CASSPTGGYRYEQYF. The chain joins TRBV6-6 to TRBJ2-7; a weak D match, TRBD2 (6 bases). With 5 bases removed from V and 3 bases from J, the gap between germline ends came to 17 bases. The CDR3 covers 15 residues. CDR1 is MNHNY, CDR2 SVGAGI, per germline (reference sequence).

The rearrangement joins TRBV7-9 to TRBJ2-3; D unclear. Germline V gene sequence: CDR1 SEHNR, CDR2 FQNEAQ (reference sequence). V lost 1 base and J 0 bases, leaving 5 bases between the germline ends. The CDR3 covers 14 residues. CDR3 DNA sequence: TGTGCCAGCAGCTTAGTAGGGAGCACAGATACGCAGTATTTT. Its translation: CASSLVGSTDTQYF. The variable domain in full, with the rest retrieved from reference TRBV7-9 and TRBJ2-3, is DTGVSQNPRHKITKRGQNVTFRCDPISEHNRLYWYRQTLGQGPEFLTYFQNEAQLEKSRLLSDRFSAERPKGSFSTLEIQRTEQGDSAMYLCASSLVGSTDTQYFGPGTRLTVL.

The chain employs TRBV7-6 and TRBJ2-2; perhaps D is TRBD1 or TRBD2 (5 bases each). The germline V and J ends were trimmed by 5 bases and 4 bases, with 14 bases remaining between them. CDR3 length: 15 residues. The germline CDR1 and CDR2 sequences are SGHVS and FNYEAQ. Here the CDR3 DNA reads TGTGCCAGCAGCCCTAGCCAGGGCATCACCGGGGAGCTGTTTTTT. Translated: CASSPSQGITGELFF.

The chain carries TRBV21-1 and TRBJ2-5; the table calls TRBD2, which could not be checked here. TRBV21-1 is given as a pseudogene. The CDR3 contains 21 residues. The CDR3 DNA is TGTGCCAGCAGCAAAGAGCCTAGCGGGAGGCCTGAAGTAAGTGGTCAAGAGACCCAGTACTTC. Translation: CASSKEPSGRPEVSGQETQYF.

The CDR3 spells CASSLAGGEGLNTGELFF. In DNA, the CDR3 is TGTGCCAGCAGTCTTGCTGGGGGGGAGGGGCTGAACACCGGGGAGCTGTTTTTT. The chain carries TRBV5-6 and TRBJ2-2; 7 nucleotides align to TRBD2. The CDR3 covers 18 residues. J was trimmed by 1 base and V by 5 bases; bases with no gene match: 14. In germline, CDR1 is SGHDT, CDR2 YYEEEE.

This chain links TRBV19 with TRBJ1-5, with 12 nucleotides matching TRBD1. Unmatched junction bases numbered 22, after V lost 4 bases and J lost 6 bases. This CDR3 region has 21 residues. The germline V gene has CDR1 LNHDA and CDR2 SQIVND (reference sequence). For the CDR3, the DNA is TGTGCCAGTAGTACCAGCCGTCGGGACAGGGGGCGTCATGTGGATGGTCAGCCCCAGCATTTT. Translation gives CASSTSRRDRGRHVDGQPQHF.

This clone appeared once. This chain uses TRBV5-1 with TRBJ1-3; 7 positions agree with TRBD1. V dropped 3 bases and J dropped 0; count of bases not matched to a gene: 6. CDR1 and CDR2 from the germline V gene are SGHRS and YFSETQ. This CDR3 is 16 amino acids long. The CDR3: CASSYGTAPSGNTIYF. The CDR3 DNA reads TGCGCCAGCAGCTATGGGACAGCCCCCTCTGGAAACACCATATATTTT.

V usage is TRBV10-3 and J usage is TRBJ1-1, with unresolved D. Trimming removed 6 bases at V and 2 bases at J, with 10 bases between. CDR1 ENHRY and CDR2 SYGVKD come from the germline V gene. This CDR3 is built from 13 residues. The CDR3 region is CAISMTDNTEAFF. Written as DNA, the CDR3 is TGTGCCATCAGCATGACGGATAACACTGAAGCTTTCTTT.

The V call is TRBV30, the J call TRBJ2-3; 7 bases agree with TRBD2. V shed 6 bases, J shed 0 bases, and the junction held 15 bases outside the gene matches. CDR3 size: 17 residues. From germline, CDR1 is GTSNPN and CDR2 SVGIG (reference sequence). Here the CDR3 reads CACTTLSGSGSTDTQYF. CDR3 nucleotides: TGTGCCTGCACCACCCTTAGCGGTAGCGGGAGCACAGATACGCAGTATTTT.

This clone appeared once. J is TRBJ1-1 and V is TRBV7-9; no clear D gene. CDR3 length equals 13 residues. V was trimmed by 5 bases and J by 0 bases, leaving 7 bases between them. Per germline, CDR1 SEHNR and CDR2 FQNEAQ (reference sequence). In nucleotides, the CDR3 is TGTGCCAGCAGCCTTCAGATGAACACTGAAGCTTTCTTT. Amino acid sequence: CASSLQMNTEAFF.

V usage is TRBV11-2 and J usage is TRBJ2-2; D is perhaps TRBD2 (7 bases). CDR1 SGHAT and CDR2 FQNNGV come from the germline V gene. Trimming removed 5 bases at V and 6 bases at J, with 16 bases between. CDR3 length: 15 residues. The CDR3 DNA is TGTGCCAGCAGCCGCGGGGGACATAGACCCGGGGAGCTGTTTTTT. It encodes CASSRGGHRPGELFF.

The gene calls are TRBV18 and TRBJ1-4; the D is unclear. V dropped 2 bases and J dropped 0 bases, with 4 bases sitting between them. The CDR3 is 14 residues long. The V gene's germline CDR1 is KGHSH and CDR2 LQKENI. The CDR3 DNA sequence: TGTGCCAGCTCACCATCCACAACTAATGAAAAACTGTTTTTT. Translation: CASSPSTTNEKLFF.

The gene calls are TRBV13 and TRBJ2-7, with a tentative D call TRBD2 (6 bases). Looked up from germline, CDR1 is PRHDT and CDR2 is FYEKMQ (reference sequence). This CDR3 is built from 15 residues. V shed 0 bases and J shed 0 bases, with 9 bases lying between them. The CDR3 region is CASSLGGSGSYEQYF. The CDR3 region has the DNA TGTGCCAGCAGCTTAGGGGGTAGCGGCTCCTACGAGCAGTACTTC.

This rearrangement joins TRBV18 to TRBJ2-5; 14 nucleotides line up with TRBD2. Per the germline V gene, CDR1 is KGHSH and CDR2 is LQKENI. Trimming at V came to 4 bases and at J to 3 bases, leaving 1 base not matched to a gene. This CDR3 comprises 15 residues. The CDR3 DNA is TGTGCCAGCTCACGGGGACTAGCGGGAGAAGAGACCCAGTACTTC. Residues: CASSRGLAGEETQYF.

The chain joins TRBV5-4 to TRBJ2-7, with 7 bases lining up with TRBD2. The CDR3 has 14 residues. CDR1 is SGHNT and CDR2 is YYREEE in the germline V gene (reference sequence). After removal of 0 bases from V and 7 bases from J, the junction contained 7 bases not matched to a gene. The CDR3 spells CASSLVGGRVEQYF. For the CDR3, the DNA is TGTGCCAGCAGCTTGGTAGGCGGGAGAGTAGAGCAGTACTTC. Full variable domain (missing parts from reference TRBV5-4 and TRBJ2-7): ETGVTQSPTHLIKTRGQQVTLRCSSQSGHNTVSWYQQALGQGPQFIFQYYREEENGRGNFPPRFSGLQFPNYSSELNVNALELDDSALYLCASSLVGGRVEQYFGPGTRLTVT.

This rearrangement joins TRBV7-3 to TRBJ1-5; D might be TRBD1 (5 bases). The V gene lost 5 bases and the J gene lost 3 bases, with 17 bases spanning the gap. This CDR3 has 16 amino acids. Germline assignment: CDR1 SGHTA and CDR2 FQGTGA. CDR3 DNA: TGTGCCAGCAGCCAAAGCAGGGCGGCGTACAATCAGCCCCAGCATTTT. It yields the protein CASSQSRAAYNQPQHF.

The chain carries TRBV6-5 and TRBJ1-2; 7 nucleotides agree with TRBD1. The CDR3 extends over 12 amino acids. Per the germline V gene, CDR1 is MNHEY and CDR2 is SVGAGI. V was pared by 6 bases and J by 5 bases, with 3 bases of the junction left unmatched. The CDR3 DNA is TGTGCCAGCAGACGACAGGGTTATGGCTACACCTTC. Translated, it gives CASRRQGYGYTF.

This rearrangement joins TRBV5-6 to TRBJ1-2; D gene unclear. Trimming took 0 bases from V and 4 from J, leaving 7 bases between them. CDR1 and CDR2 (germline): SGHDT, YYEEEE. The CDR3 totals 13 residues. The CDR3 reads CASSLEAPYGYTF. The CDR3 DNA follows: TGTGCCAGCAGCTTGGAGGCCCCCTATGGCTACACCTTC.